This TCR beta chain was retrieved from a study of T cell changes during pregnancy in multiple sclerosis. The data were produced by immunoSEQ multiplex PCR, yet TCRdb's version contains in-frame clones alone and is incomplete. Seen here are 30,000 to 40,000 clones, 90% observed once, and the top ten hold approximately 0.5%. Germline V gene lookup returns CDR1 SGHTA and CDR2 FQGTGA. The CDR3 sequence is 13 residues long. V was clipped by 1 base and J by 10 bases, with 11 bases between them. The origin of this receptor is a female donor with multiple sclerosis, enrolled in a pregnancy study. This chain connects TRBV7-3 to TRBJ2-1; D gene ambiguous. This specimen consisted of CD4+ T cells from peripheral blood mononuclear cells, obtained in the second trimester of pregnancy. The CDR3 DNA is TGTGCCAGCAGCTTAAGCGGCACCTCAGAGCAGTTCTTC. This encodes CASSLSGTSEQFF. Looking up the rest from reference TRBV7-3 and TRBJ2-1 gives the full variable domain: GAGVSQTPSNKVTEKGKYVELRCDPISGHTALYWYRQSLGQGPEFLIYFQGTGAADDSGLPNDRFFAVRPEGSVSTLKIQRTERGDSAVYLCASSLSGTSEQFFGPGTRLTVL.